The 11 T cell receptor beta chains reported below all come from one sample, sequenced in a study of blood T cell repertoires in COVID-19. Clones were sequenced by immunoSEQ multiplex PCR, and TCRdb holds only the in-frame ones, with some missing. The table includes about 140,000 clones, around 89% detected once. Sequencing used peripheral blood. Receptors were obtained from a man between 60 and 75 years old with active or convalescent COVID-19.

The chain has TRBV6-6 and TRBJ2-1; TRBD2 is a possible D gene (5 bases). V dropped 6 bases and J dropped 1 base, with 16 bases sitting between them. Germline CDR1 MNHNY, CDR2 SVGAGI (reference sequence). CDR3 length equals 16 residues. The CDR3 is CASSGTGIRSYNEQFF. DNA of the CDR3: TGTGCCAGCAGCGGTACCGGGATTAGGTCCTACAATGAGCAGTTCTTC.

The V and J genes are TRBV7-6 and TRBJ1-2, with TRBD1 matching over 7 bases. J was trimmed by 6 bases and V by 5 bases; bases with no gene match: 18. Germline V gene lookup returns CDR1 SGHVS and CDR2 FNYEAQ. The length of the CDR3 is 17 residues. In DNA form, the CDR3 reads TGTGCCAGCAGCATCTCGACAGGGATATCTAACTATCATGGCTACACCTTC. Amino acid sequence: CASSISTGISNYHGYTF.

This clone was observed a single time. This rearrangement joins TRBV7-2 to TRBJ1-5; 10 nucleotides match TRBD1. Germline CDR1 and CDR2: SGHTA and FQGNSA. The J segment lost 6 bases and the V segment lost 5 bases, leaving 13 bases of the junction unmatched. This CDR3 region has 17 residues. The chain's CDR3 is CASSASTGTGAGQPQHF. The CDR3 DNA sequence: TGTGCCAGCAGCGCGTCCACAGGGACAGGGGCGGGTCAGCCCCAGCATTTT. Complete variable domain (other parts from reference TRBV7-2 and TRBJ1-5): GAGVSQSPSNKVTEKGKDVELRCDPISGHTALYWYRQSLGQGLEFLIYFQGNSAPDKSGLPSDRFSAERTGGSVSTLTIQRTQQEDSAVYLCASSASTGTGAGQPQHFGDGTRLSIL.

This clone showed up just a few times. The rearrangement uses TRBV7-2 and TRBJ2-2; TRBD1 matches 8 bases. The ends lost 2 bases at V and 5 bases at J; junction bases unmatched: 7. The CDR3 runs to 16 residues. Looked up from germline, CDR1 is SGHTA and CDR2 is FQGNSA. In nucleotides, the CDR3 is TGTGCCAGCAGCTTACAAGCAGGGGGCGCAACCGGGGAGCTGTTTTTT. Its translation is CASSLQAGGATGELFF.

The CDR3 spells CASSLPGEGEGFF. The CDR3 nucleotides are TGTGCCAGTAGTCTCCCCGGGGAGGGCGAGGGATTCTTT. The rearrangement links TRBV19 to TRBJ1-1; D remains ambiguous. There are 13 residues in the CDR3. Germline values: CDR1 LNHDA, CDR2 SQIVND (reference sequence). The germline V and J ends were trimmed by 5 bases and 14 bases, with 21 bases remaining between them.

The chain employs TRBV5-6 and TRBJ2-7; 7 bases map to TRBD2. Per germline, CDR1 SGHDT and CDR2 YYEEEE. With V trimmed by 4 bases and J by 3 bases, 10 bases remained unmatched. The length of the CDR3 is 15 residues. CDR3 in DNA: TGTGCCAGCAGCCAAGGGCCGGGAGGAGGCTACGAGCAGTACTTC. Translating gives CASSQGPGGGYEQYF.

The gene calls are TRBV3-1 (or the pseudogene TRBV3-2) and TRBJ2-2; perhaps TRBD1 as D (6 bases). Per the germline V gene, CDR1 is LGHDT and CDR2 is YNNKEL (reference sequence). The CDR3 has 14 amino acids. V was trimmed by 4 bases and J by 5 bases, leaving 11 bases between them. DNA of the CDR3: TGTGCCAGCAGCCCCTACCAGGGGACCGGGGAGCTGTTTTTT. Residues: CASSPYQGTGELFF.

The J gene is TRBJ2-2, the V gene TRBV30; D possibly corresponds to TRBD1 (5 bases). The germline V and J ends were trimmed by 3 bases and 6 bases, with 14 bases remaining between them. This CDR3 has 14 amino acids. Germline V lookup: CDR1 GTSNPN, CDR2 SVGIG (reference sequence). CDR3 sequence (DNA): TGTGCCTGGAGACAGGATGTAATCGCCGGGGAGCTGTTTTTT. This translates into CAWRQDVIAGELFF.

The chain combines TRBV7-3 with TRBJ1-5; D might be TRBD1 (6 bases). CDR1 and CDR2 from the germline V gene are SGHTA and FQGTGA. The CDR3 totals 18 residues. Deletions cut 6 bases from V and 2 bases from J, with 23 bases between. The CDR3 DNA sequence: TGTGCCAGCAGGCCTGTCCCGGGACACCTGGATGGCAATCAGCCCCAGCATTTT. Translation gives CASRPVPGHLDGNQPQHF. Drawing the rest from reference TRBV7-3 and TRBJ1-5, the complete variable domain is GAGVSQTPSNKVTEKGKYVELRCDPISGHTALYWYRQSLGQGPEFLIYFQGTGAADDSGLPNDRFFAVRPEGSVSTLKIQRTERGDSAVYLCASRPVPGHLDGNQPQHFGDGTRLSIL.

The CDR3 nucleotides read TGTGCCAGCAGCCACCAATCCCAGGTTAGCGGCCCCTACGAGCAGTACTTC. Translation gives CASSHQSQVSGPYEQYF. This rearrangement joins TRBV4-2 to TRBJ2-7; maybe TRBD2 (6 bases). Deletions cut 3 bases from V and 2 bases from J, with 20 bases between. The length of the CDR3 is 17 residues. Germline V CDR1 and CDR2: LGHNA, YNFKEQ.

The CDR3 spells CAFQMTSGRVATGELFF. For the CDR3, the DNA is TGTGCCTTCCAGATGACTAGCGGGAGGGTTGCCACCGGGGAGCTGTTTTTT. V and J are TRBV30 and TRBJ2-2, with 14 bases lining up with TRBD2. The germline CDR1 and CDR2 sequences are GTSNPN and SVGIG (reference sequence). The CDR3 runs to 17 residues. V dropped 7 bases and J dropped 4; count of bases not matched to a gene: 11.